The 5 T cell receptor beta chains presented below share a single source sample, sequenced in a study of shared clonotypes between healthy human individuals. Positive CCR7 selection of CD45RO-negative cells yielded the naive CD8 cells, and terminally differentiated effector memory CD45RA+ cells were excluded. The method was immunoSEQ multiplex PCR; TCRdb's version includes in-frame clones alone and lacks a portion of them. This sample yields around 1.9 million clones, of which about 92% are seen a single time; more than 1.5% belongs to the top ten. Input material: naive CD8+ T cells from PBMCs. The receptors shown here come from a man between 18 and 29 years old in good health. Some clones in this sample may be carry-over from other donors' samples.

The genes are TRBV27 and TRBJ2-3; 9 bases fit TRBD1. The germline CDR1 and CDR2 sequences are MNHEY and SMNVEV (reference sequence). CDR3 size: 14 residues. With 6 bases clipped from V and 3 bases from J, the junction kept 4 bases outside the gene matches. The DNA of the CDR3 is TGTGCCAGCAGGGGACAGGGCGGAACAGATACGCAGTATTTT. Translating it yields CASRGQGGTDTQYF.

The CDR3 DNA is TGTGCCAGCAGTGATGTGGCCGGTAGAAATTACAATGAGCAGTTCTTC. Its protein product is CASSDVAGRNYNEQFF. The chain recombines TRBV2 with TRBJ2-1; no clear D. Germline-derived CDR1 and CDR2 are SNHLY and FYNNEI. The V end lost 3 bases, the J end lost 4 bases, and 16 bases lay between the germline ends. The CDR3 loop spans 16 amino acids.

The chain employs TRBV6-4 and TRBJ1-5; D not certain. Deletions cut 8 bases from V and 9 bases from J, with 8 bases between. Germline V lookup: CDR1 MRHNA, CDR2 SNTAGT. CDR3 size: 10 residues. In DNA form, the CDR3 reads TGTGCCAGCGGAACCGGGCCCCAGCATTTT. Protein: CASGTGPQHF.

The chain is built from TRBV5-1 and TRBJ2-7; a possible D gene is TRBD2 (6 bases). With 2 bases removed from V and 0 bases from J, the gap between germline ends came to 9 bases. The CDR3 sequence is 14 residues long. CDR1 and CDR2 from the germline V gene are SGHRS and YFSETQ. CDR3 sequence reads: CASSFDGGSYEQYF. The CDR3 nucleotides read TGCGCCAGCAGCTTTGACGGGGGCTCCTACGAGCAGTACTTC.

This rearrangement joins TRBV18 to TRBJ2-1; unclear D gene. Trimming removed 2 bases at V and 0 bases at J, with 8 bases between. The CDR3 covers 15 residues. Germline V gene data show CDR1 as KGHSH and CDR2 as LQKENI. CDR3: CASSPDSSSYNEQFF. For the CDR3, the DNA is TGTGCCAGCTCACCAGACTCGAGCTCCTACAATGAGCAGTTCTTC.